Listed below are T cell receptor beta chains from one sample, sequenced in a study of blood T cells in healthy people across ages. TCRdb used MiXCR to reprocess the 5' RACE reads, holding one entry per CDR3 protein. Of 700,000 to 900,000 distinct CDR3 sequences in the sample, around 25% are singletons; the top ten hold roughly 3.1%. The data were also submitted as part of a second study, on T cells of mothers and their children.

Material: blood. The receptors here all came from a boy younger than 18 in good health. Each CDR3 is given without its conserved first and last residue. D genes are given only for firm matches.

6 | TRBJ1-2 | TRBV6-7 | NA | ASNGYT
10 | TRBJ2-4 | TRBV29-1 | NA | SGRTFMDIQY
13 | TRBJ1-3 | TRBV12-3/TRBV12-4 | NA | ASSRRQDSGNTIY
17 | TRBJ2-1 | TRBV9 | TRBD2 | ASSPRGTSGGDRYNEQF
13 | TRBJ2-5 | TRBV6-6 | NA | ASLSRLLGQETQY
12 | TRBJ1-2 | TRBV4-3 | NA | ASSPEQGVGGYT
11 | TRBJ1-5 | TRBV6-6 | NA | ASSQEINQPQH
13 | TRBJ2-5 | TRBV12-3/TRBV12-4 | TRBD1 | ASSLVGRGRETQY
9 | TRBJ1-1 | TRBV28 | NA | ATLLGAEAF
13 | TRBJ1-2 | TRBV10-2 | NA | ASSEPHRDRYGYT
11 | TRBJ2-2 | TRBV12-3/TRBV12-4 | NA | ASGLPHAGELF
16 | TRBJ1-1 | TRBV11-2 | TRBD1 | ASSSQAGQGMPNTQAF
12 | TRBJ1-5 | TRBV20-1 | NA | SARDKFAFGPQH
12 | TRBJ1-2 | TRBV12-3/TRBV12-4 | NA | ASNTAPANYGYT
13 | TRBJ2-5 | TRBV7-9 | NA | ASSGGAPGTETQY
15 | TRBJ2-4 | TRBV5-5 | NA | ASSLVVRQSGGNIQY
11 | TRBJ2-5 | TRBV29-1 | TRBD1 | SALTGGQETQY
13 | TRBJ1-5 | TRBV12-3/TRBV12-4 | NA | ASSFSRSGNQPQH
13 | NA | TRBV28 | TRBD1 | ASSSLRTGNNEQF
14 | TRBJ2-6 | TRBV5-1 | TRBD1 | ASMNRGRSGANVLT
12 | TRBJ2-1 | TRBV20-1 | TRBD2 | SARGTSGAGEQF
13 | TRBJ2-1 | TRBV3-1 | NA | ASSQGLGSYNEQF
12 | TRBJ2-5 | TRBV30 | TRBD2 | AWGHGGARETQY
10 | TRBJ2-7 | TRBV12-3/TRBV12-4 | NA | ASSRPPYEQY
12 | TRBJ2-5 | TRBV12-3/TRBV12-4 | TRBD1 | ASRIGTAQETQY
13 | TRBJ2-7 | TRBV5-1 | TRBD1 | ASSLGWTGADEQY
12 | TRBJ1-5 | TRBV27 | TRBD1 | ASSRQGSGQPQH
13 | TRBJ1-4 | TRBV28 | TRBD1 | ASTDRDSFNEKLF
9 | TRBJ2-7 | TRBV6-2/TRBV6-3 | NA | ASGRGYEQY
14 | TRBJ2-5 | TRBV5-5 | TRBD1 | ASRTQGLGYQETQY
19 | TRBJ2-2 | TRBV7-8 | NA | ASSLNVVEWRPPENTGELF
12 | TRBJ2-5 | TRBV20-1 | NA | SASPLHPQETQY
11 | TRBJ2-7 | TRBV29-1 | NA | SVARTQSYEQY
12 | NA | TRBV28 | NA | ASSLGSPGGTQY
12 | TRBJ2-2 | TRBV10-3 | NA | AISESTNTGELF
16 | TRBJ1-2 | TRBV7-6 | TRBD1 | ASSLATPTGGGDYGYT
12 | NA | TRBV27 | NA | ASKMRERGYEQY
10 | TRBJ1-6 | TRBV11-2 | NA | ASGSPRSPLH
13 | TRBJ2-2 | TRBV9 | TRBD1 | ASSVSQGAGGELF
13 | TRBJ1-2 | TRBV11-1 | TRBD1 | ASSLRGTGLDGYT
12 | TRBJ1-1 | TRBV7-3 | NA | ASSPSGATTEAF
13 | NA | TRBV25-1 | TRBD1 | ASITGQGRGNEQF
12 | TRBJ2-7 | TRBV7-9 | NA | ASSLGRDPYEQY
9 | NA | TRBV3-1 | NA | ATQGGGEQF
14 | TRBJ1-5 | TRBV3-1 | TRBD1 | ASSQESGGSNQPQH
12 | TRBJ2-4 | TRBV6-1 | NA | ASSGQNAKNIQY
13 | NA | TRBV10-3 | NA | AISEAQGRGYEQY
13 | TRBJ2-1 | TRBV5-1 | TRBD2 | ASSPAGGLGNEQF
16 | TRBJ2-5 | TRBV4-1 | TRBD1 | ASSQVFDLTGKQETQY
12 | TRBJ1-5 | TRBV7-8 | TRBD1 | ASSGSGQGEPQH
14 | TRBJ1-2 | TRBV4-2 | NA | ASSQGGRGQGPGYT
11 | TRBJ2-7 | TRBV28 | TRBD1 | ASSFTGVYEQY
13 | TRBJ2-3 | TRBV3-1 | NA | ASSRTSASTDTQY
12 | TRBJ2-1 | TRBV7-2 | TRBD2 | ASRGAGVYNEQF
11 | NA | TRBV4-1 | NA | ASSQLGLNEQF
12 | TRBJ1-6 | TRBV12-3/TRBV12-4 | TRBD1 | ASSFKGQDSPLH